These 5 T cell receptor beta chains came from one sample sequenced in a study of Graves' ophthalmopathy and Graves' hyperthyroidism. Amplification of the TCR beta CDR3 regions used RNA transcripts (as template). RT-PCR with HTBI primers came first, then second-round multiplex PCR. MiXCR, run by TCRdb on the multiplex PCR reads, gives a single entry per CDR3 protein. The sample includes roughly 500,000 distinct CDR3 sequences, 13% to 15% seen only once; the top ten take roughly 10%. The sequencing sample was made of blood. The origin of the receptors is a woman aged 25 to 39 with Graves' ophthalmopathy.

Notes on this clonotype: The junction does not match germline at one end; this may be a read error. V usage is TRBV5-1 and J usage is TRBJ1-2; 8 bases are shared with TRBD1. The germline V gene encodes CDR1 SGHRS and CDR2 YFSETQ. The CDR3 spans 14 residues. For the CDR3, the DNA is TGCGCCAGCAGCTCCGGGACAGGAAACTATGGCTTCACCTTC. It translates to CASSSGTGNYGFTF. The variable domain in full, completed from reference TRBV5-1 and TRBJ1-2, reads KAGVTQTPRYLIKTRGQQVTLSCSPISGHRSVSWYQQTPGQGLQFLFEYFSETQRNKGNFPGRFSGRQFSNSRSEMNVSTLELGDSALYLCASSSGTGNYGFTFGSGTRLTVV.

The chain employs TRBV2 and TRBJ1-3, with 9 bases lining up with TRBD1. There are 17 residues in the CDR3. Germline V lookup: CDR1 SNHLY, CDR2 FYNNEI. Trimming at V came to 3 bases and at J to 4 bases, leaving 10 bases not matched to a gene. The CDR3 region is CASSDGLRDRAGNTIYF. CDR3 bases: TGTGCCAGCAGTGACGGGCTACGGGACAGGGCCGGAAACACCATATATTTT.

This clonotype was seen repeatedly, ten times or more. In DNA, the CDR3 is TGTGCCAGCAGAAAACCCCAGGGGTGGGGGACTGAAGCTTTCTTT. This sequence encodes CASRKPQGWGTEAFF. The rearrangement links TRBV28 to TRBJ1-1; a possible D gene is TRBD1 (6 bases). This CDR3 spans 15 amino acids. Germline values: CDR1 MDHEN, CDR2 SYDVKM. Between the trimmed V and J ends, which lost 6 bases and 5 bases, there was a span of 19 bases.

This clonotype occurred many times. The rearrangement uses TRBV6-1 and TRBJ2-3, with D perhaps given as TRBD1 or TRBD2 (5 bases each). The CDR3 length is 14 residues. V dropped 4 bases and J dropped 2 bases, with 10 bases sitting between them. Germline V gives CDR1 MNHNS, CDR2 SASEGT. The CDR3 DNA is TGTGCCAGCAGTGTCCGGGGCAACACAGATACGCAGTATTTT. This translates into CASSVRGNTDTQYF.

Comments on this clonotype: Compared with germline, one end of the junction differs, possibly owing to a read error. The rearrangement links TRBV12-3 or TRBV12-4 to TRBJ1-1; possible D gene TRBD1, 5 bases. The CDR3 covers 13 residues. CDR3 residues: CASSFGANTEACF. The CDR3 nucleotides are TGTGCCAGCAGTTTTGGGGCGAACACTGAAGCTTGCTTT.